A single sample is the source of the 20 T cell receptor beta chains below, sequenced in a study of cytomegalovirus exposure and HLA in healthy donors. Amplification used 60 Vbeta primers and 13 Jbeta primers. TCRdb's table, derived via immunoSEQ multiplex PCR, lists solely in-frame clones and lacks some. In the table there are under 200,000 clones, more than 65% of which are singletons. The sequenced material came from PBMCs. Every receptor here comes from a woman aged 40 to 49 in good health and CMV-seropositive.

The rearrangement links TRBV2 to TRBJ2-1; the D gene is possibly TRBD2 (6 bases). CDR3 length: 14 amino acids. The V gene lost 4 bases and the J gene lost 6 bases, with 13 bases spanning the gap. Germline values: CDR1 SNHLY, CDR2 FYNNEI. CDR3 nucleotide sequence: TGTGCCAGCAGTGGGCTAGCGTTCACCAATGAGCAGTTCTTC. Translating gives CASSGLAFTNEQFF.

V and J are TRBV28 and TRBJ2-7; the match to TRBD2 covers 11 bases. Germline V lookup: CDR1 MDHEN, CDR2 SYDVKM. The J segment lost 3 bases and the V segment lost 2 bases, leaving 6 bases of the junction unmatched. This CDR3 has 16 residues. The CDR3 DNA follows: TGTGCCAGCAGTTTAACCGGTAGCGGGAGGGGCTACGAGCAGTACTTC. It encodes CASSLTGSGRGYEQYF.

This clone occurred a few times. The chain couples TRBV5-1 to TRBJ2-3; tentatively, D is TRBD1 (6 bases). The CDR3 consists of 12 residues. Per germline, CDR1 SGHRS and CDR2 YFSETQ. Trimming shortened V by 4 bases and J by 6 bases, and 9 bases separated the two germline ends. CDR3 sequence (DNA): TGCGCCAGCAGCGTGACAGGTGATACGCAGTATTTT. Encoded protein: CASSVTGDTQYF. Variable domain in full (rest from reference TRBV5-1 and TRBJ2-3): KAGVTQTPRYLIKTRGQQVTLSCSPISGHRSVSWYQQTPGQGLQFLFEYFSETQRNKGNFPGRFSGRQFSNSRSEMNVSTLELGDSALYLCASSVTGDTQYFGPGTRLTVL.

The chain uses TRBV7-2 and TRBJ2-2; 7 bases match TRBD2. The CDR3 loop spans 15 amino acids. CDR1 and CDR2 (germline): SGHTA, FQGNSA. The J segment lost 6 bases and the V segment lost 1 base, leaving 5 bases of the junction unmatched. The CDR3 DNA sequence: TGTGCCAGCAGCTTAGACCCCGGGAGGCCCGGGGAGCTGTTTTTT. It codes for CASSLDPGRPGELFF.

This chain uses TRBV7-2 with TRBJ2-2; 12 bases are shared with TRBD2. CDR1 and CDR2 (germline): SGHTA, FQGNSA. The trim removed 3 bases at V and 3 bases at J, leaving 5 bases unmatched. CDR3 length: 17 amino acids. CDR3 in amino acids: CASSFPLAGGDTGELFF. CDR3 DNA: TGTGCCAGCAGCTTTCCACTAGCGGGAGGCGACACCGGGGAGCTGTTTTTT.

The CDR3 coding sequence is TGTGCCAGCAGTTTTGGGCAGGGCCCACAGGAAAGAACAGATACGCAGTATTTT. This gives the protein CASSFGQGPQERTDTQYF. The genes are TRBV28 and TRBJ2-3; tentative D call: TRBD1 (5 bases). Per the germline V gene, CDR1 is MDHEN and CDR2 is SYDVKM. The CDR3 runs to 18 residues. V gave up 3 bases and J gave up 3 bases, with 22 bases separating them.

Points on this clone: At one end the junction does not follow the germline gene, possibly because of a read error. The chain is built from TRBV5-8 and TRBJ1-2; TRBD1 matches 11 bases. This CDR3 region has 16 residues. The germline V gene encodes CDR1 SGHTS and CDR2 YDEGEE. The DNA of the CDR3 is TGTGCCAGCAGCTTGGCCGGACAGGGGGCGACCTATGGCTACCCCTTC. Amino acid sequence: CASSLAGQGATYGYPF.

V and J are TRBV9 and TRBJ2-1, with 8 bases that match TRBD2. Germline CDR1 SGDLS, CDR2 YYNGEE. V shed 2 bases and J 9 bases; nucleotides not matched to a gene: 10. CDR3 length: 15 residues. The CDR3: CASSVPGTSGVEQFF. The CDR3 region has the DNA TGTGCCAGCAGCGTTCCCGGGACTAGTGGGGTTGAGCAGTTCTTC.

The chain combines TRBV29-1 with TRBJ1-2, with TRBD1 identical over 8 bases. CDR3 size: 12 residues. The germline gives CDR1 SQVTM, CDR2 ANQGSEA. Trimming removed 7 bases from V and 4 bases from J; junction bases left unmatched: 5. In DNA form, the CDR3 reads TGCAGCGCAAACGACAGGGGCTATGGCTACACCTTC. It yields the protein CSANDRGYGYTF.

In nucleotides, the CDR3 is TGTGCCGGGCGACAGGGTGTGTCTAACGAGCAGTACTTC. It codes for CAGRQGVSNEQYF. The rearrangement joins TRBV6-1 to TRBJ2-7; the match to TRBD1 covers 7 bases. CDR3 length: 13 amino acids. With V trimmed by 11 bases and J by 5 bases, 12 bases remained unmatched. Per the germline V gene, CDR1 is MNHNS and CDR2 is SASEGT.

The chain employs TRBV9 and TRBJ2-5; 7 bases map to TRBD2. The CDR3 covers 16 residues. CDR1 SGDLS and CDR2 YYNGEE come from the germline V gene. V lost 0 bases and J lost 0; bases outside the gene matches: 5. Here the CDR3 reads CASSVEVGGYQETQYF. The CDR3 coding sequence is TGTGCCAGCAGCGTAGAGGTGGGAGGGTACCAAGAGACCCAGTACTTC.

The CDR3, as DNA: TGTGCCAGCAGCAGACAGAGCTCTGGAAACACCATATATTTT. Amino acids: CASSRQSSGNTIYF. The rearrangement joins TRBV7-2 to TRBJ1-3; the D gene is possibly TRBD1 (5 bases). CDR3 size: 14 residues. Germline V gene lookup returns CDR1 SGHTA and CDR2 FQGNSA. Trimming cost V 5 bases and J 0 bases, with 8 bases left between them.

The sample holds a few counts of this clone. The chain carries TRBV7-2 and TRBJ2-1, with 14 bases matching TRBD2. V lost 5 bases, J lost 12 bases, and 9 bases stayed unmatched. Per the germline V gene, CDR1 is SGHTA and CDR2 is FQGNSA. This CDR3 has 15 amino acids. The CDR3 region has the DNA TGTGCCAGCAGCCCACCGGGACTAGCGGGAGTAGGGCAGTTCTTC. Protein: CASSPPGLAGVGQFF.

The chain is built from TRBV5-6 and TRBJ2-2, with unresolved D. From germline, CDR1 is SGHDT and CDR2 YYEEEE. This CDR3 comprises 14 residues. V lost 0 bases to trimming and J lost 6 bases, with 9 bases between them. The CDR3: CASSLARVPGELFF. CDR3 in DNA: TGTGCCAGCAGCTTGGCCCGGGTTCCCGGGGAGCTGTTTTTT.

This clone turned up a few times. The chain links TRBV27 to TRBJ1-2; a possible D gene is TRBD1 (5 bases). Germline V gene data show CDR1 as MNHEY and CDR2 as SMNVEV (reference sequence). Trimming took off 5 bases at V and 4 bases at J, with 11 bases between the two ends. The CDR3 is made up of 13 amino acids. CDR3 in amino acids: CASSGFQGYGYTF. For the CDR3, the DNA is TGTGCCAGCAGTGGCTTTCAGGGCTATGGCTACACCTTC.

This chain connects TRBV7-3 to TRBJ2-2; possible D gene TRBD2, 7 bases. Germline assignment: CDR1 SGHTA and CDR2 FQGTGA. Trimming took off 1 base at V and 5 bases at J, with 11 bases between the two ends. The CDR3 runs to 15 residues. The chain's CDR3 is CASSLSGGGTGELFF. CDR3 DNA sequence: TGTGCCAGCAGCTTAAGCGGGGGCGGTACCGGGGAGCTGTTTTTT. Looking up the rest from reference TRBV7-3 and TRBJ2-2 gives the full variable domain: GAGVSQTPSNKVTEKGKYVELRCDPISGHTALYWYRQSLGQGPEFLIYFQGTGAADDSGLPNDRFFAVRPEGSVSTLKIQRTERGDSAVYLCASSLSGGGTGELFFGEGSRLTVL.

The count of this clone is one. The chain recombines TRBV2 with TRBJ2-1; 13 bases are shared with TRBD2. Per the germline V gene, CDR1 is SNHLY and CDR2 is FYNNEI. The CDR3 has 16 amino acids. V dropped 2 bases and J dropped 7; count of bases not matched to a gene: 5. CDR3 in amino acids: CASSERLAGGKNEQFF. The CDR3 bases are TGTGCCAGCAGTGAACGACTAGCGGGGGGTAAAAATGAGCAGTTCTTC.

J is TRBJ2-7 and V is TRBV5-4; 7 nucleotides match TRBD2. This CDR3 has 14 amino acids. With V trimmed by 1 base and J by 5 bases, 6 bases remained unmatched. CDR1 SGHNT and CDR2 YYREEE come from the germline V gene (reference sequence). The CDR3, as DNA: TGTGCCAGCAGCTTGCGAAGCGGGGACCACGAGCAGTACTTC. Its translation is CASSLRSGDHEQYF. Variable domain in full (rest from reference TRBV5-4 and TRBJ2-7): ETGVTQSPTHLIKTRGQQVTLRCSSQSGHNTVSWYQQALGQGPQFIFQYYREEENGRGNFPPRFSGLQFPNYSSELNVNALELDDSALYLCASSLRSGDHEQYFGPGTRLTVT.

J is TRBJ2-1 and V is TRBV7-9, with 12 bases fitting TRBD2. The CDR3 is 17 amino acids. Trimming at V came to 1 base and at J to 1 base, leaving 2 bases not matched to a gene. The germline V gene has CDR1 SEHNR and CDR2 FQNEAQ (reference sequence). CDR3 amino acids: CASSLVGTSGSYNEQFF. The DNA of the CDR3 is TGTGCCAGCAGCTTAGTCGGGACTAGCGGGTCCTACAATGAGCAGTTCTTC.

As concerns this clone: One end of the junction fails to match germline, which may point to a read error. The V call is TRBV4-3, the J call TRBJ1-2; the D gene is possibly TRBD1 (6 bases). CDR3 length: 13 residues. Germline loops: CDR1 LGHNA, CDR2 YSLEER. CDR3 nucleotides: TGCGCCAGCAGCCAAGAGACAGGACGTGGCTACCCCTTC. Its protein is CASSQETGRGYPF.